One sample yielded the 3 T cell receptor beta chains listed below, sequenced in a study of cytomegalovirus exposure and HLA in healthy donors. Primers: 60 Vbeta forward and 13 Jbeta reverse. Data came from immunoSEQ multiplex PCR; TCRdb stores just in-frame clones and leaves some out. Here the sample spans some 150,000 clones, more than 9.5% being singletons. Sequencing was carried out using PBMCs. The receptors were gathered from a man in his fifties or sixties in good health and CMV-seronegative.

The CDR3 reads CASSLQGRKNIQYF. CDR3 bases: TGCGCCAGCAGCTTACAGGGGAGGAAAAACATTCAGTACTTC. The rearrangement links TRBV5-1 to TRBJ2-4; tentatively, D is TRBD1 (7 bases). The CDR3 has 14 amino acids. Between the trimmed V and J ends, which lost 2 bases and 4 bases, there was a span of 10 bases. CDR1 SGHRS and CDR2 YFSETQ come from the germline V gene.

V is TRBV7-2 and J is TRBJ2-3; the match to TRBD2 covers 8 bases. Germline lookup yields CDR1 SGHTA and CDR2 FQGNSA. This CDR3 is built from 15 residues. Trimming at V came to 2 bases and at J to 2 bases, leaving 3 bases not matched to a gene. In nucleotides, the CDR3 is TGTGCCAGCAGCTTAATGGGACTAGTCACAGATACGCAGTATTTT. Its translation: CASSLMGLVTDTQYF.

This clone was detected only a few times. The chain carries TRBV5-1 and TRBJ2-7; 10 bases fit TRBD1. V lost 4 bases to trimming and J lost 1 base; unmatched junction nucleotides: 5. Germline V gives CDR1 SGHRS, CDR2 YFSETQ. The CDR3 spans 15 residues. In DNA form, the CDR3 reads TGCGCCAGCAGCCCGGGACAGGGGCGATCCTACGAGCAGTACTTC. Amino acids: CASSPGQGRSYEQYF. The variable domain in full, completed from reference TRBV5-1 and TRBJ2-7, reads KAGVTQTPRYLIKTRGQQVTLSCSPISGHRSVSWYQQTPGQGLQFLFEYFSETQRNKGNFPGRFSGRQFSNSRSEMNVSTLELGDSALYLCASSPGQGRSYEQYFGPGTRLTVT.